The sequence of this TCR beta chain was determined in a study of neurological immune-mediated disorders. MiXCR, run by TCRdb on the 5' RACE reads, gives a single entry per CDR3 protein. The data hold 20,000 to 25,000 distinct CDR3 sequences, with 5.5% to 8% observed a single time. Trimming took off 6 bases at V and 5 bases at J, with 10 bases between the two ends. This CDR3 is built from 12 residues. This clonotype was observed many times. The TCR sequence derives from a man younger than 35 in good health. The rearrangement uses TRBV12-3 or TRBV12-4 and TRBJ1-2, with D uncertain. Sequencing was carried out using CD8+ T cells from blood. The DNA of the CDR3 is TGTGCCAGCAGCATTGGAGGTTATGGCTACACCTTC. Translating it yields CASSIGGYGYTF.